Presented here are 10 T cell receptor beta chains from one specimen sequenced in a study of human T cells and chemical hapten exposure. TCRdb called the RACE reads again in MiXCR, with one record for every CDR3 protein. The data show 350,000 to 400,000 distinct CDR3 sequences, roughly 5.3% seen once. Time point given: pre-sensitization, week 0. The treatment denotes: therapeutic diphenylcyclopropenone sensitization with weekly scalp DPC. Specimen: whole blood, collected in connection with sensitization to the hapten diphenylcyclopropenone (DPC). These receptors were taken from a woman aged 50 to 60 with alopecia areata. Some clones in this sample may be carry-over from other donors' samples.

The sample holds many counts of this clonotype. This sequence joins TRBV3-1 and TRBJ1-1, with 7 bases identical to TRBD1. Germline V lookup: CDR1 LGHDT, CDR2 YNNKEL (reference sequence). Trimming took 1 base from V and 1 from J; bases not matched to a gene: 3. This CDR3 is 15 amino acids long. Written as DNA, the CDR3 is TGTGCCAGCAGCCAAGGCTGGACAGGGAACACTGAAGCTTTCTTT. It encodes CASSQGWTGNTEAFF.

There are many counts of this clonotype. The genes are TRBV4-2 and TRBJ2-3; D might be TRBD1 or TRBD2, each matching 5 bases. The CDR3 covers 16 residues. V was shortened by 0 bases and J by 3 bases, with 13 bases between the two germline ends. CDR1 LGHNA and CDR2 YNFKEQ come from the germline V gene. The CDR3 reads CASSQDRGVETDTQYF. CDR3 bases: TGTGCCAGCAGCCAAGATAGGGGAGTCGAGACAGATACGCAGTATTTT.

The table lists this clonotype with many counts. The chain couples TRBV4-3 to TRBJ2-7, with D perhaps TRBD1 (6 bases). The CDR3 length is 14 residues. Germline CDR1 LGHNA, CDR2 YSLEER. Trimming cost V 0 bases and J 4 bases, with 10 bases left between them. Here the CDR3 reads CASSQDWTVYEQYF. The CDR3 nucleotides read TGCGCCAGCAGCCAAGATTGGACAGTTTACGAGCAGTACTTC.

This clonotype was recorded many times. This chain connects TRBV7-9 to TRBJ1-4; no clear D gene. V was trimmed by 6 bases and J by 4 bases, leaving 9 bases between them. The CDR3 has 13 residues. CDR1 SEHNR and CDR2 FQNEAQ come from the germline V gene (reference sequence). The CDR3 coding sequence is TGTGCCAGCAGTCGGAGTTATAATGAAAAACTGTTTTTT. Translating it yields CASSRSYNEKLFF.

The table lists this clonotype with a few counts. The CDR3 spells CASSDTGRLNTEAFF. The CDR3 nucleotides are TGTGCCAGCAGTGATACCGGACGGCTGAACACTGAAGCTTTCTTT. The chain has TRBV25-1 and TRBJ1-1; unclear D gene. Germline lookup yields CDR1 MGHDK and CDR2 SYGVNS. The CDR3 is 15 amino acids. Trimming removed 3 bases at V and 0 bases at J, with 11 bases between.

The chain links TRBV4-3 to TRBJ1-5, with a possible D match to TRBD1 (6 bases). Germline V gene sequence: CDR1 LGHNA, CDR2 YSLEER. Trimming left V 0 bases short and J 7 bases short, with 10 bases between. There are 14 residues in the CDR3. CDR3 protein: CASSQDGGGQPQHF. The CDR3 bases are TGCGCCAGCAGCCAAGATGGAGGGGGGCAGCCCCAGCATTTT.

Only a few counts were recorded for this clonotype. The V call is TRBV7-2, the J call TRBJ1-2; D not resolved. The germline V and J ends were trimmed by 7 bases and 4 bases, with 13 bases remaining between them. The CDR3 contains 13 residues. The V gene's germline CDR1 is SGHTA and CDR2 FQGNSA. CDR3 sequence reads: CASTPSNSYGYTF. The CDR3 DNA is TGTGCCAGCACCCCGTCTAATTCCTATGGCTACACCTTC.

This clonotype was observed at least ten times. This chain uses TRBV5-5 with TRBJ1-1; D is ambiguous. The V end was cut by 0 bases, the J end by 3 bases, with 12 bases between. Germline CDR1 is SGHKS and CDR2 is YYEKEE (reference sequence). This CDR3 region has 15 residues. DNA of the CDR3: TGTGCCAGCAGCTTGGAACTGTGGGGAGACACTGAAGCTTTCTTT. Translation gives CASSLELWGDTEAFF.

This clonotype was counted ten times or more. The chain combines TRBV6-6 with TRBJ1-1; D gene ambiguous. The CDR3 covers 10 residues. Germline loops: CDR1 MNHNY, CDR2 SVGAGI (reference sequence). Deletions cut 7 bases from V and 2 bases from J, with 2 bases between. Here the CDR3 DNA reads TGTGCCAGCATTAACACTGAAGCTTTCTTT. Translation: CASINTEAFF.

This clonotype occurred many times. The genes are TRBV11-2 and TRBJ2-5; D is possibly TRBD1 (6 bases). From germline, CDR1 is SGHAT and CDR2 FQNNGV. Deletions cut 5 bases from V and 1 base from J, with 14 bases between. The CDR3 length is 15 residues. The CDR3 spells CASSLGQGVQETQYF. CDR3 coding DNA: TGTGCCAGCAGCCTGGGACAAGGGGTCCAAGAGACCCAGTACTTC.